This T cell receptor beta chain stems from a study of blood T cell repertoires in COVID-19. TCRdb's table, derived via immunoSEQ multiplex PCR, lists solely in-frame clones and lacks some. The profile covers 130,000 to 150,000 clones, with about 85% appearing a single time and about 39% taken by the ten largest. CDR1 is WNHNN and CDR2 is SYGVQD in the germline V gene (reference sequence). Trimming at V came to 6 bases and at J to 4 bases, leaving 3 bases not matched to a gene. The CDR3 sequence is 14 residues long. This receptor was obtained from a human donor in a cohort sampled during active COVID-19. The chain combines TRBV10-1 with TRBJ2-2; 9 nucleotides match TRBD1. Sequenced sample: peripheral blood. CDR3 sequence: CASRGQGSTGELFF. The CDR3 DNA is TGCGCCAGCAGGGGACAGGGTAGCACCGGGGAGCTGTTTTTT.